This TCR beta chain was identified during a study of tumor-infiltrating lymphocytes in primary liver carcinoma. The CDR3 loop spans 12 amino acids. V was clipped by 2 bases and J by 15 bases, with 15 bases between them. Germline CDR1 is SGHRS and CDR2 is YFSETQ. About this clonotype: Its antigen remains unknown.

Using a constant-region primer together with ProtoScript II reverse transcriptase, TCR beta cDNA was made from roughly 500 ng of total RNA. Three nested multiplex PCR rounds of slightly modified ARM-PCR generated TCR beta libraries. PCR rounds one and two used TRBV1-TRBV30 forward primers with a C-beta reverse primer for 10 cycles each. TCRdb re-called the multiplex PCR reads through MiXCR, storing one row per CDR3 protein. This sample has about 300,000 distinct CDR3 sequences, with over 55% found just once. Blood RNA was derived from unsorted whole blood, and germline DNA was extracted too. Chronic HBV infection was present, with no prior treatment. Study-wide results and caveats: Tumor region pairs overlapped more than did tumor-adjacent and tumor-blood pairs.

The TCR comes from a man in his forties or fifties with primary liver carcinoma and hepatitis B virus infection. The source material was peripheral blood. The chain uses TRBV5-1 and TRBJ2-1, with TRBD1 as a possible D gene (5 bases). The chain's CDR3 is CASSFSWGTGFF. CDR3 nucleotides: TGCGCCAGCAGCTTTTCATGGGGCACGGGGTTCTTC.